The TCR beta chain described here comes from a study of cytomegalovirus exposure and HLA in healthy donors (TCRdb year 2017). For the wider study: An earlier analysis of approximately 590 of the donors reported more than 250 Gb of sequence data and some 100 million unique TCR beta sequences from some 180 million T cells. An early release covering roughly 600 HLA-typed donors comprised 250 to 350 gigabases of sequencing data and tens of millions of unique TCR sequences. Of the 300 to 500 genotyped donors, over 80% were placed in the genetic ancestry cluster associated with self-reported Caucasian donors. The study aimed to test whether cataloging public T cell receptors could reveal signatures of past pathogen exposure. The study used immunosequencing to profile the T cell repertoires of some 600 subjects and linked those repertoires to cytomegalovirus serostatus. Besides the first cohort of about 730 subjects, a separate validation cohort made up of 120 or so different subjects was used. To predict cytomegalovirus infection status, the study brought together high-throughput TCR immunosequencing, statistical association of individual TCRs with disease status, and machine learning. In a later analysis, previously published TCR beta repertoires from roughly 710 donors were re-analyzed and high-resolution HLA genotyping was added so that TCR occurrence patterns could be studied. The later analysis used no new phenotypic data to find candidate immune exposures, relying instead on TCR beta sequences and their occurrence across donors. To decide whether each TCR beta V gene segment behaved as functional or pseudogenic, an earlier analysis of approximately 590 of the donors relied on high-throughput TCR beta sequencing. Donor age, sex, ethnicity and CMV serostatus were collected together with the repertoire data. In a later genetic analysis, genome-wide SNP genotypes for about three fifths of the 666 donors were used, and that subset was treated as a discovery cohort. All discovery cohort repertoires had been generated using a single sequencing platform. Both class I and class II loci were covered by HLA typing, at four-digit resolution. Typing coverage varied by locus: about 620-630 donors for A, B, C, DRB1 and DQB1; under 550 for DQA1; around 610 for DPA1; roughly 450 for DPB1. About 5 DR-DQ haplotypes were handled as single units for association and clustering, since linkage in the cohort was strong. Across some 400 genotyped donors of the cohort, an average of roughly 250,000 unique TCR beta nucleotide sequences per donor were sequenced, and around 19% of those sequences were non-productive.

This clone has just one count. Its antigen remains undetermined. It has no much larger one-base neighbor in the sample; base qualities were not kept. The cohort was made up of 500 to 800 healthy bone marrow donors. All cohort members were sampled while nominally healthy, although unrecorded immune exposures were likely present. The donor tested CMV seropositive and was one of the 289 seropositive cohort members. A peripheral blood sample was collected from each donor, and TCR beta sequencing was performed on peripheral blood mononuclear cells. Genomic DNA extraction from the blood cell samples was performed with the Qiagen DNeasy Blood Extraction Kit. Reading from cysteine to phenylalanine, the CDR3 counts 13 amino acids. CDR3 DNA is the only sequence kept; it has 39 bases, read in frame from the first base. V is pruned by 7 bases and J by 2 bases, leaving 3 bases of the junction without a gene match. According to the germline V gene, CDR1 reads MNHNS and CDR2 reads SASEGT.

Library generation was performed with the immunoSEQ multiplex PCR assay. For the multiplex PCR, a mixture combining 60 forward primers for TCR Vbeta segments and 13 reverse primers for TCR Jbeta segments was used. The CDR3 region of rearranged TCR beta genes was amplified from genomic DNA by a multiplex PCR assay. The Illumina HiSeq System was used to sequence the amplified TCR beta libraries as 87-base-pair reads. The original methods were these. A later analysis tallied roughly 76 million unique TCR beta chains across the 666 repertoires, and approximately 11 million of those chains were shared by two or more donors. To remove PCR and sequencing errors, raw reads were error-corrected and collapsed into unique sequences using a nearest-neighbor algorithm that merged closely related sequences. To assign V, D and J gene segments, CDR3 sequences were aligned to IMGT reference sequences. For a sequence to be retained, a match of at least six nucleotides was required to both a V gene segment and a J gene segment. Rearrangements were called productive when the CDR3 lacked stop codons and stayed in frame with V and J; all others were non-productive. CDR3 was defined according to IMGT convention as the region running from the second conserved V-encoded cysteine to the conserved J-encoded phenylalanine. The earlier analysis of 587 of the donors excluded sequences that lacked an unambiguous match to a single V gene segment. In an earlier analysis of a few hundred of the donors, V segments were called functional above 56.7% productive rearrangements and were called segregating when the between-donor standard deviation exceeded 5%. A statistical classification framework was developed to diagnose cytomegalovirus status using the catalog of TCR beta chain sequences. A later analysis assigned V and J genes by comparing TCR nucleotide sequences with IMGT/GENE-DB human TR gene sequences. A later analysis assigned CDR3 sequences and most-parsimonious VDJ recombination scenarios with the TCRdist pipeline. In a later analysis, each TCR beta chain was defined by its CDR3 amino acid sequence together with its V-gene family, and reads lacking a unique V-gene family were excluded. A later analysis removed 592 highly shared, low-generation-probability nucleotide sequences to deal with suspected cross-contamination and a sequencing artifact. For each public chain, a later analysis derived a clonal expansion index from normalized ranks of inferred template counts within each repertoire. Generation probabilities in a later analysis came from a VDJ recombination model fitted to out-of-frame rearrangements, and those results were checked against IGoR. In a later analysis, TCR-TCR, TCR-HLA and TCR-CMV co-occurrence was scored with hypergeometric tests, and a repertoire-size bias correction was applied to TCR pairs. To estimate false discovery rates, a later analysis permuted the HLA or CMV assignments 20 times. A later analysis grouped co-occurring TCRs with DBSCAN, adding TCRdist sequence similarity when clustering within HLA-allele-positive subsets. For co-occurrence clustering, repertoires with fewer than 30,000 or more than 120,000 public chains were excluded, along with 5 or 6 repertoires with anomalous nucleotide sharing. The source is immuneACCESS, and TCRdb retained only in-frame sequences with V and J called. Part of the clones is not carried over; for the studies checked, unresolved V genes explain less than half of this, and the remainder is unexplained. V and J calls and clone size are as listed in that table; D and trimming were resolved from the DNA. Present in this sample are tens of thousands of clones, approximately 71% of which were seen just once. The ten largest clones represent less than 35% of the sample.

Results the study describes overall, beyond this receptor: The cohort was sequenced for TCR beta chains only, and without alpha or paired-chain data the features that could be detected were limited. The study gave a list of 150 to 200 TCR beta chains associated with cytomegalovirus. According to the authors, the approach could potentially be generalized to other disease states and immunological phenotypes. Linkage disequilibrium might explain the correlated functional status among segregating V segments, but an unknown experimental factor could not be ruled out. A cluster of highly shared sequence variants was judged likely to represent a technical artifact of the sequencing pipeline. Presence/absence analyses assumed roughly uniform sequencing depth across donors, an assumption that may not hold. A later analysis reported that several top co-occurrence clusters appeared linked to parvovirus B19, influenza, CMV and Epstein-Barr virus. Specific HLA alleles were associated with roughly 17,000 TCR beta sequences at a false discovery rate of 0.05 in a later analysis. In a later analysis, HLA-associated TCR beta chains showed more clonal expansion and lower generation probabilities than non-associated chains that were equally common. Assigning TCR associations to individual alleles was difficult when HLA alleles, especially DR and DQ, strongly co-occurred. Because HLA typing was unavailable for some donors at each locus, only the typed subset was used in association tests. In both the original and validation cohorts, the classifier was reported to diagnose cytomegalovirus status with high specificity and sensitivity. A later genetic analysis associated a missense DCLRE1C variant with V-gene and J-gene trimming of TCR beta chains, and an independent cohort replicated the association. A few of the identified cytomegalovirus-associated TCR beta chains were confirmed in vitro to be specific for cytomegalovirus antigens. Over 15 rarely observed V segments, including chromosome 9 orphons, were excluded from the earlier analysis of about 600 of the donors because counts were too low. Most TCR sequences were observed very rarely across donors, whereas some public TCRs were present in many individuals. The only immune exposure information available for the cohort was CMV serostatus. In an earlier analysis of around 600 of the donors, most TCR beta V segments were observed in productive rearrangements about 87% or about 30% of the time, broadly matching IMGT annotations. A later analysis found that most CMV-associated TCR beta chains appeared HLA-restricted, with HLA associations seemingly driven largely by CMV exposure. In a later analysis, the rate of TCR association differed among HLA loci, with DRB1 alleles having the most associated TCRs and HLA-C alleles having the fewest. A later genetic analysis reported fewer N-insertions in productive TCRs among donors in an Asian-associated ancestry cluster than the roughly 640-donor mean. A further reported finding was that TCR beta sequences accurately predicted the HLA-A and HLA-B alleles for most subjects in the first cohort. Some IMGT-functional V segments, including TRBV6-2 and TRBV6-3, could not be told apart with the 87-base-pair reads, so those segments were excluded.

The source material was PBMCs. The V and J segments used are TRBV6-1 and TRBJ1-2, with 8 bases matching TRBD1. This clonotype originated in a man between 35 and 55 years old in good health and CMV-seropositive. The nucleotides read TGTGCCAGCACGTGGACAGGGAACTATGGCTACACCTTC. This codes for CASTWTGNYGYTF.